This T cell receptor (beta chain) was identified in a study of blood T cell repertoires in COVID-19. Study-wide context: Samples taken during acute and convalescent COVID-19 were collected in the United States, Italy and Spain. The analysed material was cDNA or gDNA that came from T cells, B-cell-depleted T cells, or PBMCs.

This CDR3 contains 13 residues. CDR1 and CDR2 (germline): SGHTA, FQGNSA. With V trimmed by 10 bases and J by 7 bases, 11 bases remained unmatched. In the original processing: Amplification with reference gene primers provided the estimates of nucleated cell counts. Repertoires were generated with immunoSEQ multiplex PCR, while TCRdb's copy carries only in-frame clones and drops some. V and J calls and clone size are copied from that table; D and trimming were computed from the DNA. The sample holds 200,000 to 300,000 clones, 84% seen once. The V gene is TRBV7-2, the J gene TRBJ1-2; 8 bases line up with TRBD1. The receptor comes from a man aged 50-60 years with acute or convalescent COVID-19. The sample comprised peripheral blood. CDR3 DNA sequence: TGTGCCAACCAAGGACAGGGAAGGATTGGCTACACCTTC. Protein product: CANQGQGRIGYTF.